One sample yielded the 32 T cell receptor beta chains listed below, sequenced in a study of blood T cell repertoires in COVID-19. The assay was immunoSEQ multiplex PCR, and TCRdb's table has in-frame clones only and misses some. The sample lists approximately 170,000 clones; 84% were seen once. Sequencing used peripheral blood. The source is a woman of 80 years or more with acute or convalescent COVID-19.

The chain recombines TRBV15 with TRBJ1-4; possibly TRBD1 for D (6 bases). Per germline, CDR1 LNHNV and CDR2 YYDKDF (reference sequence). The CDR3 is made up of 16 amino acids. V was pared by 3 bases and J by 5 bases, with 16 bases between. The CDR3, as DNA: TGTGCCACCAGCAGTGCTACAGGGTCAAGGAATGAAAAACTGTTTTTT. It codes for CATSSATGSRNEKLFF.

The chain links TRBV6-4 to TRBJ1-1, with 9 bases aligning to TRBD1. The CDR3 has 14 residues. V lost 3 bases to trimming and J lost 4 bases; unmatched junction nucleotides: 3. Germline CDR1 reads MRHNA; CDR2 reads SNTAGT. The chain's CDR3 is CASSEQGAVTEAFF. CDR3 DNA sequence: TGTGCCAGCAGTGAACAGGGGGCGGTCACTGAAGCTTTCTTT.

The gene calls are TRBV11-2 and TRBJ1-6; D is uncertain. V was clipped by 3 bases and J by 0 bases, with 15 bases between them. Per the germline V gene, CDR1 is SGHAT and CDR2 is FQNNGV. The CDR3 has 18 amino acids. This CDR3 reads CASSFKRGESSYNSPLHF. CDR3 nucleotides: TGTGCCAGCAGCTTTAAAAGAGGAGAATCCTCCTATAATTCACCCCTCCACTTT.

This clone was seen a single time. This chain uses TRBV5-1 with TRBJ2-7; D unclear. The CDR3 is 14 residues long. V was shortened by 0 bases and J by 2 bases, with 9 bases between the two germline ends. CDR1 SGHRS and CDR2 YFSETQ come from the germline V gene. CDR3 protein: CASSLDNTPYEQYF. In DNA form, the CDR3 reads TGCGCCAGCAGCTTGGATAACACCCCCTACGAGCAGTACTTC.

This chain connects TRBV19 to TRBJ2-2; 7 nucleotides line up with TRBD1. The CDR3 runs to 15 residues. The V gene end was trimmed by 7 bases and the J gene end by 2 bases; junction bases not matched to a gene: 7. Germline V gene lookup returns CDR1 LNHDA and CDR2 SQIVND (reference sequence). The CDR3 DNA reads TGTGCCAGTATTGTCGGGACAGTTAACACCGGGGAGCTGTTTTTT. The encoded protein is CASIVGTVNTGELFF. Together with reference TRBV19 and TRBJ2-2, the CDR3 gives the full variable domain: DGGITQSPKYLFRKEGQNVTLSCEQNLNHDAMYWYRQDPGQGLRLIYYSQIVNDFQKGDIAEGYSVSREKKESFPLTVTSAQKNPTAFYLCASIVGTVNTGELFFGEGSRLTVL.

V is TRBV3-1 (or the pseudogene TRBV3-2) and J is TRBJ2-3, with a tentative D call TRBD2 (5 bases). This CDR3 is 15 amino acids long. In germline, CDR1 is LGHDT, CDR2 YNNKEL (reference sequence). V lost 2 bases to trimming and J lost 2 bases, with 11 bases between them. The CDR3 nucleotides read TGTGCCAGCAGCCAATCAGTCGGGGTCACAGATACGCAGTATTTT. This encodes CASSQSVGVTDTQYF.

V and J are TRBV28 and TRBJ2-1; weak D call: TRBD1 (6 bases). V lost 2 bases, J lost 0 bases, and 14 bases lay in between. This CDR3 region has 17 residues. The germline gives CDR1 MDHEN, CDR2 SYDVKM. CDR3 region: CASSLLRARGSYNEQFF. The DNA for the CDR3 is TGTGCCAGCAGTTTACTTAGGGCCAGGGGCTCCTACAATGAGCAGTTCTTC.

This chain connects TRBV7-8 to TRBJ2-3; D possibly corresponds to TRBD1 (6 bases). The germline V gene encodes CDR1 SGHVS and CDR2 FQNEAQ. V gave up 3 bases and J gave up 6 bases, with 13 bases separating them. This CDR3 has 14 residues. In DNA form, the CDR3 reads TGTGCCAGCAGCTTTCGGACAGATTGGGATACGCAGTATTTT. It specifies CASSFRTDWDTQYF.

This clone has just a few counts. The chain joins TRBV28 to TRBJ2-1, with 13 bases aligning to TRBD2. The trim removed 6 bases at V and 9 bases at J, leaving 8 bases unmatched. CDR3 length: 15 residues. Germline V lookup: CDR1 MDHEN, CDR2 SYDVKM. CDR3 sequence (DNA): TGTGCCAGCAGAGTTGGACTAGCGGGAGTGGTTGAGCAGTTCTTC. Translation: CASRVGLAGVVEQFF. Full variable domain (remainder filled in from reference TRBV28 and TRBJ2-1): DVKVTQSSRYLVKRTGEKVFLECVQDMDHENMFWYRQDPGLGLRLIYFSYDVKMKEKGDIPEGYSVSREKKERFSLILESASTNQTSMYLCASRVGLAGVVEQFFGPGTRLTVL.

This clone was seen a handful of times. This sequence joins TRBV2 and TRBJ2-1, with 15 bases aligning to TRBD2. Trimming at V came to 4 bases and at J to 1 base, leaving 11 bases not matched to a gene. CDR3 length: 20 residues. In germline, CDR1 is SNHLY, CDR2 FYNNEI. The CDR3 nucleotides read TGTGCCAGCAGTGCGAGGACTAGCGGGAGGGTACGGACTTCCTACAATGAGCAGTTCTTC. Translated: CASSARTSGRVRTSYNEQFF. Variable domain in full (rest from reference TRBV2 and TRBJ2-1): EPEVTQTPSHQVTQMGQEVILRCVPISNHLYFYWYRQILGQKVEFLVSFYNNEISEKSEIFDDQFSVERPDGSNFTLKIRSTKLEDSAMYFCASSARTSGRVRTSYNEQFFGPGTRLTVL.

This clone was seen once. The chain joins TRBV21-1 to TRBJ2-1; no check of the table's D call, TRBD2, against the DNA was made. TRBV21-1 is a pseudogene segment. The length of the CDR3 is 15 residues. The chain's CDR3 is CASTPGEAPLNEQFF. In DNA, the CDR3 is TGTGCCAGCACCCCCGGAGAAGCCCCTCTCAATGAGCAGTTCTTC.

The DNA of the CDR3 is TGTGCCAGCAGTTTATCCCCCGCGTACACCATATATTTT. It encodes CASSLSPAYTIYF. The J gene is TRBJ1-3, the V gene TRBV28; D not certain. Per the germline V gene, CDR1 is MDHEN and CDR2 is SYDVKM. The CDR3 length is 13 residues. The V and J ends lost 1 base and 8 bases respectively, with 9 bases between them.

The chain combines TRBV5-1 with TRBJ2-5; the match to TRBD2 covers 9 bases. J lost 1 base, V lost 6 bases, and 7 bases had no gene match. Per germline, CDR1 SGHRS and CDR2 YFSETQ. This CDR3 contains 15 residues. In DNA, the CDR3 is TGCGCCAGCACCTTAGCGGGAGTGGGCCAAGAGACCCAGTACTTC. Translated, it gives CASTLAGVGQETQYF.

The V gene is TRBV6-4, the J gene TRBJ2-2; TRBD2 matches at 12 bases. Looked up from germline, CDR1 is MRHNA and CDR2 is SNTAGT. With V trimmed by 5 bases and J by 4 bases, 5 bases remained unmatched. The CDR3 sequence is 16 residues long. The CDR3 loop reads CASSPLAGGGTGELFF. CDR3 sequence (DNA): TGTGCCAGCAGTCCCCTAGCGGGAGGGGGCACCGGGGAGCTGTTTTTT.

Only one count was recorded for this clone. This sequence joins TRBV7-2 and TRBJ2-3, with TRBD2 matching 9 bases. The CDR3 consists of 16 residues. The J segment lost 4 bases and the V segment lost 5 bases, leaving 10 bases of the junction unmatched. Germline CDR1 SGHTA, CDR2 FQGNSA. The CDR3 region is CASSPKRAGGSDTQYF. The CDR3 nucleotides read TGTGCCAGCAGCCCGAAGCGAGCGGGGGGATCAGATACGCAGTATTTT.

The chain uses TRBV5-6 and TRBJ2-1, with D perhaps TRBD2 (6 bases). The V end was cut by 0 bases, the J end by 0 bases, with 10 bases between. There are 16 residues in the CDR3. CDR1 and CDR2 from the germline V gene are SGHDT and YYEEEE. The DNA of the CDR3 is TGTGCCAGCAGCTTGGTCCCGGGGGACTCCTACAATGAGCAGTTCTTC. Protein product: CASSLVPGDSYNEQFF.

The chain employs TRBV3-1 (or the pseudogene TRBV3-2) and TRBJ2-5; 13 bases agree with TRBD2. Unmatched junction bases numbered 15, after V lost 0 bases and J lost 5 bases. The CDR3 is 20 residues long. Looked up from germline, CDR1 is LGHDT and CDR2 is YNNKEL (reference sequence). Here the CDR3 reads CASSQEKELAGGPRRETQYF. CDR3 bases: TGTGCCAGCAGCCAAGAAAAAGAACTAGCGGGAGGGCCCCGGCGGGAGACCCAGTACTTC.

V usage is TRBV28 and J usage is TRBJ2-3; 13 nucleotides line up with TRBD2. Losses at the gene ends were 5 bases for V and 5 bases for J; bases not matched to a gene: 7. The CDR3 has 16 residues. Germline V gene lookup returns CDR1 MDHEN and CDR2 SYDVKM. DNA for the CDR3: TGTGCCAGCAGTGAAGGACTAGCGGGAGTAGGAGATACGCAGTATTTT. Amino acids: CASSEGLAGVGDTQYF.

The chain uses TRBV5-1 and TRBJ2-1, with D perhaps TRBD2 (5 bases). Trimming removed 2 bases at V and 0 bases at J, with 6 bases between. The CDR3 covers 14 residues. CDR1 and CDR2 (germline): SGHRS, YFSETQ. The CDR3 reads CASSLLDSYNEQFF. CDR3 sequence (DNA): TGCGCCAGCAGCTTACTAGACTCCTACAATGAGCAGTTCTTC.

The chain combines TRBV4-1 with TRBJ2-3; possibly TRBD1 for D (6 bases). With 1 base removed from V and 1 base from J, the gap between germline ends came to 12 bases. The CDR3 totals 16 residues. CDR1 and CDR2 from the germline V gene are MGHRA and YSYEKL. Written as DNA, the CDR3 is TGCGCCAGCAGCCAAGTTGCGGCAGGGGGCACAGATACGCAGTATTTT. Translating gives CASSQVAAGGTDTQYF.

The chain combines TRBV5-1 with TRBJ2-3, with D perhaps matching TRBD2 (6 bases). Per the germline V gene, CDR1 is SGHRS and CDR2 is YFSETQ. V lost 3 bases to trimming and J lost 2 bases, with 13 bases between them. CDR3 length: 15 amino acids. The CDR3 reads CASSSGAGYTDTQYF. Written as DNA, the CDR3 is TGCGCCAGCAGCTCCGGGGCGGGGTACACAGATACGCAGTATTTT.

V is TRBV5-1 and J is TRBJ2-1; 11 nucleotides align to TRBD2. Germline trimming cut 2 bases from V and 6 bases from J; bases unmatched to any gene: 7. This CDR3 is 16 amino acids long. Per germline, CDR1 SGHRS and CDR2 YFSETQ. This CDR3 is CASSFTTSGTFNEQFF. The CDR3 region has the DNA TGCGCCAGCAGCTTTACGACTAGCGGGACCTTCAATGAGCAGTTCTTC.

The chain joins TRBV6-5 to TRBJ2-7, with D uncertain. V lost 6 bases and J lost 3, with 12 bases in between. CDR1 and CDR2 (germline): MNHEY, SVGAGI. The CDR3 has 13 residues. CDR3 bases: TGTGCCAGCAGCATTCAGAAATTCTACGAGCAGTACTTC. Translating it yields CASSIQKFYEQYF.

V gene TRBV2 combines with J gene TRBJ2-1; TRBD2 agrees at 7 bases. This CDR3 has 19 amino acids. Germline V gives CDR1 SNHLY, CDR2 FYNNEI. J lost 0 bases, V lost 6 bases, and 17 bases had no gene match. The CDR3 bases are TGTGCCAGCAGCGCCTCCCCCTATTGGGGACTAAGCTCCTACAATGAGCAGTTCTTC. Its protein is CASSASPYWGLSSYNEQFF.

V and J are TRBV9 and TRBJ1-1, with D uncertain. The germline gives CDR1 SGDLS, CDR2 YYNGEE. The CDR3 is 13 amino acids. The ends were cut back, 1 base at V and 1 base at J, with 5 bases in the middle. As DNA, the CDR3 is TGTGCCAGCAGCGTATACAGGAACACTGAAGCTTTCTTT. It specifies CASSVYRNTEAFF.

The chain joins TRBV2 to TRBJ1-2; a possible D gene is TRBD1 (5 bases). CDR1 and CDR2 from the germline V gene are SNHLY and FYNNEI. Deletions cut 1 base from V and 6 bases from J, with 9 bases between. This CDR3 spans 13 amino acids. Here the CDR3 reads CASSEVMTDGYTF. DNA of the CDR3: TGTGCCAGCAGTGAAGTAATGACAGATGGCTACACCTTC.

The chain carries TRBV7-2 and TRBJ2-7, with D possibly matching TRBD1 (6 bases). This CDR3 spans 14 amino acids. V shed 1 base and J shed 2 bases, with 9 bases lying between them. CDR1 and CDR2 (germline): SGHTA, FQGNSA. The CDR3 reads CASSLVEGAYEQYF. The CDR3 nucleotides read TGTGCCAGCAGCTTAGTAGAGGGGGCCTACGAGCAGTACTTC.

The rearrangement links TRBV19 to TRBJ1-1, with a weak D call TRBD1 (5 bases). The CDR3 extends over 13 amino acids. Germline values: CDR1 LNHDA, CDR2 SQIVND (reference sequence). The V end lost 5 bases, the J end lost 0 bases, and 7 bases lay between the germline ends. Here the CDR3 DNA reads TGTGCCAGTAGTCACAGGCTGAACACTGAAGCTTTCTTT. Amino acid sequence: CASSHRLNTEAFF.

V usage is TRBV6-2 or TRBV6-3 and J usage is TRBJ2-1; 7 bases line up with TRBD2. Germline trimming cut 2 bases from V and 0 bases from J; bases unmatched to any gene: 4. This CDR3 is built from 16 residues. Germline V CDR1 and CDR2: MNHEY, SVGEGT. The CDR3 here is CASSYRGGLSYNEQFF. The CDR3 region has the DNA TGTGCCAGCAGTTACCGCGGGGGACTCTCCTACAATGAGCAGTTCTTC.

This clone is a singleton in its sample. A clone one base away is much larger, so this may be a read error. The chain links TRBV7-2 to TRBJ2-5; 9 bases fit TRBD2. The CDR3 has 16 amino acids. The germline CDR1 and CDR2 sequences are SGHTA and FQGNSA. Unmatched junction bases numbered 12, after V lost 5 bases and J lost 5 bases. CDR3 in DNA: TGTGCCAGCAGCATAACTCGCGGGGGGGCGGGTGAGACCCAGTACTTC. Translation gives CASSITRGGAGETQYF.

This clone appeared a few times. The J gene is TRBJ2-4, the V gene TRBV5-4, with 7 positions matching TRBD1. CDR1 is SGHNT, CDR2 YYREEE, per germline (reference sequence). CDR3 size: 14 residues. With V trimmed by 4 bases and J by 6 bases, 7 bases remained unmatched. The CDR3 region is CASSLATGRNIQYF. The CDR3 nucleotides are TGTGCCAGCAGCCTGGCGACAGGGAGAAACATTCAGTACTTC. Together with reference TRBV5-4 and TRBJ2-4, the CDR3 gives the full variable domain: ETGVTQSPTHLIKTRGQQVTLRCSSQSGHNTVSWYQQALGQGPQFIFQYYREEENGRGNFPPRFSGLQFPNYSSELNVNALELDDSALYLCASSLATGRNIQYFGAGTRLSVL.

The CDR3 protein is CASSLTGDGNQPQHF. In DNA, the CDR3 is TGTGCCAGCAGCCTGACAGGTGATGGCAATCAGCCCCAGCATTTT. The chain has TRBV7-9 and TRBJ1-5, with D possibly matching TRBD1 (6 bases). This CDR3 is built from 15 residues. Between the trimmed V and J ends, which lost 5 bases and 2 bases, there was a span of 13 bases. CDR1 and CDR2 from the germline V gene are SEHNR and FQNEAQ (reference sequence).